This paragraph covers one T cell receptor (beta chain) sequence. Its antigen remains unidentified. The data belong to a study of T cell responses to AZD1222 COVID-19 vaccine. This CDR3 has 18 amino acids. Trimming took off 1 base at V and 1 base at J, with 19 bases between the two ends. Germline assignment: CDR1 SGHVS and CDR2 FQNEAQ. Whole-study results and caveats: The donor group comprised mostly white British people and more females; the analysis possibly underestimated clonal diversity. Repertoire sampling occurred only after the peak T cell response.

The method was immunoSEQ multiplex PCR; TCRdb's version includes in-frame clones alone and lacks a portion of them. The table lists more than 130,000 clones, around nine tenths of them singletons. This sequence joins TRBV7-8 and TRBJ1-1; D is possibly TRBD1 (5 bases). The sequence was collected from an adult in good health. Specimen: peripheral blood, collected on day 0 of AZD1222 vaccination. In DNA, the CDR3 is TGTGCCAGCAGCTTAGATCAACGTACGGCAGGGAGGAACACTGAAGCTTTCTTT. Its protein is CASSLDQRTAGRNTEAFF.